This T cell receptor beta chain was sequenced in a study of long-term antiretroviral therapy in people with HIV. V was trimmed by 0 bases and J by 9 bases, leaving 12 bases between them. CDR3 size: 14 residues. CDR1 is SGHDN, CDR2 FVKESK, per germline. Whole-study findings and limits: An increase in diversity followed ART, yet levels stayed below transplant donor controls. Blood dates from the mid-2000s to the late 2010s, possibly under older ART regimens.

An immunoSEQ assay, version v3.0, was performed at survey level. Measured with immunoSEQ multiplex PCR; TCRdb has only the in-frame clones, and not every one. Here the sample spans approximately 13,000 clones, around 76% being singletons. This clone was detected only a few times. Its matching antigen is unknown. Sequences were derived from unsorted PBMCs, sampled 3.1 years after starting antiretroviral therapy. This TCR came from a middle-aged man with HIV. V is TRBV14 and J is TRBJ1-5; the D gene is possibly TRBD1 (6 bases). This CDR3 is CASSQEAGDGPQHF. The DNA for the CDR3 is TGTGCCAGCAGCCAAGAGGCAGGGGATGGGCCCCAGCATTTT.